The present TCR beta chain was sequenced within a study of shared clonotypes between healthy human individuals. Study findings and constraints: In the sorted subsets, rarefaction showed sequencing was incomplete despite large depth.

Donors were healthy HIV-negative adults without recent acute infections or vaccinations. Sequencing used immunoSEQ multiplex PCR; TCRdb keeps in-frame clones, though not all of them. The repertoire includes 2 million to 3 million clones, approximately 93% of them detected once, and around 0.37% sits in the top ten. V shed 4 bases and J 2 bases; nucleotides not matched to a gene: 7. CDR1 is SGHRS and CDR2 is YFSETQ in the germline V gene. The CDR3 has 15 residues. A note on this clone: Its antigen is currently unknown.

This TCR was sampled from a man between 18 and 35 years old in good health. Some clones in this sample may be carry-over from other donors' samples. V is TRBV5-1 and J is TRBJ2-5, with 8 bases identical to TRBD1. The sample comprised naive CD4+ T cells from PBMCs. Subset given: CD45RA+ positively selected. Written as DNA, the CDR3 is TGCGCCAGCAGCGCCTTTCGGACAGGGCAAGAGACCCAGTACTTC. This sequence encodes CASSAFRTGQETQYF. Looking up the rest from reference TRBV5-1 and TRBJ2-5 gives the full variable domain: KAGVTQTPRYLIKTRGQQVTLSCSPISGHRSVSWYQQTPGQGLQFLFEYFSETQRNKGNFPGRFSGRQFSNSRSEMNVSTLELGDSALYLCASSAFRTGQETQYFGPGTRLLVL.